Listed below are T cell receptor beta chains from one sample, sequenced in a study of metastatic and nonmetastatic thyroid tumors. TCRdb re-clonotyped the PCR reads through MiXCR. The data contain over 6,000 clones, roughly 30% of them seen just once; the ten biggest clones take up approximately 19%. Input material: tumor tissue. The receptors were sampled from a female donor with papillary thyroid cancer or a benign thyroid nodule (not recorded which). Some clones in this sample may be carry-over from other donors' samples. The CDR3 runs from the conserved cysteine through the conserved F or W. The order of the fields is clone size, J gene, D gene, CDR3 length, V gene, CDR3 DNA, CDR3 protein. A D gene is named only where the DNA matches it firmly. Some rows have no size entry. The others give once, few or many, or a class for an expanded clone.

- TRBJ2-2 TRBD2 17 TRBV11-2 TGTGCCAGCAGCACCCCGGGACTAGCGAGGAACACCGGGGAGCTGTTTTTT CASSTPGLARNTGELFF
- TRBJ2-7 TRBD1 14 TRBV11-3 TGTGCCAGCAGTACCCGGACAGGGCAGAACGAGCAGTACTTC CASSTRTGQNEQYF
large TRBJ1-2 - 14 TRBV6-1 TGTGCCAGCAGACCCCGAAGACAGGCTTTTGGCTACACCTTC CASRPRRQAFGYTF
once TRBJ1-2 - 16 TRBV11-3 TGTGCCAGCAGTTTTTGGCAACAGGAGGTAAACTATGGCTACACCTTC CASSFWQQEVNYGYTF
- TRBJ2-7 - 14 TRBV5-1 TGCGCCAGCAGCTTTGAGGGGCCGTGGGATGAGCAGTACTTC CASSFEGPWDEQYF
few TRBJ2-5 - 11 TRBV28 TGTGCCAGCAGTTTGATTGAGACCCAGTACTTC CASSLIETQYF
- TRBJ1-1 - 13 TRBV10-2 TGCGCCAGCAGTGAGGTCGGGAGGACTGAAGCTTTCTTT CASSEVGRTEAFF
- TRBJ2-7 TRBD1 20 TRBV7-1 TGTGCCAGCAGCACCCCCGACCTGGGGCAGGGGGTCGCTGTCTCCTACGAGCAATACTTC CASSTPDLGQGVAVSYEQYF
few TRBJ2-3 TRBD1 18 TRBV27 TGTGCCAGCAGTAACAGGGATGCGGGACAGGGGGCGGGTGATACGCAGTATTTT CASSNRDAGQGAGDTQYF
few TRBJ2-1 - 14 TRBV19 TGTGCCAGTAGTTCGAAGTTTCTGTACAATGAGCAGTTCTTC CASSSKFLYNEQFF
- TRBJ2-2 TRBD1 15 TRBV7-3 TGTGCCAGCAGCTCGGACAGGGGGAACACCGGGGAGCTGTTTTTT CASSSDRGNTGELFF
few TRBJ2-2 TRBD1 15 TRBV6-1 TGTGCCAGCTACGAGACAGGGGATAGCACCGGGGAGCTGTTTTTT CASYETGDSTGELFF
- TRBJ2-7 - 11 TRBV28 TGTGCCAGCAGTTTCTCCTACGAGCAGTACTTC CASSFSYEQYF
- TRBJ1-2 - 14 TRBV5-1 TGCGCCAGCAGCTTGGATACGGGAGGGTATGGCTACACCTTC CASSLDTGGYGYTF
- TRBJ2-1 - 14 TRBV6-5 TGTGCCAGCAGTTACTCAGGTACTAACAATGAGCAGTTCTTT CASSYSGTNNEQFF
- TRBJ2-7 - 16 TRBV12-3/TRBV12-4 TGTGCCAGCAGATCCCAGGGAGCGGGCCTCTCCTACGAGCAGTACTTC CASRSQGAGLSYEQYF
medium-sized TRBJ2-6 - 13 TRBV30 TGTGCCTGGGGTACGGGGGGGGCCAACGTCCTGACTTTC CAWGTGGANVLTF
- TRBJ1-1 - 15 TRBV5-4 TGTGCCAGCAGCTTGGAATCAGGGGAGGTGGATGAAGCTTTCTTT CASSLESGEVDEAFF
- TRBJ1-4 - 18 TRBV9 TGTGCCAGCAGCGTAGGCAGGGGCTACGGAAGAGAAGGGGAAAAACTGTTTTTT CASSVGRGYGREGEKLFF